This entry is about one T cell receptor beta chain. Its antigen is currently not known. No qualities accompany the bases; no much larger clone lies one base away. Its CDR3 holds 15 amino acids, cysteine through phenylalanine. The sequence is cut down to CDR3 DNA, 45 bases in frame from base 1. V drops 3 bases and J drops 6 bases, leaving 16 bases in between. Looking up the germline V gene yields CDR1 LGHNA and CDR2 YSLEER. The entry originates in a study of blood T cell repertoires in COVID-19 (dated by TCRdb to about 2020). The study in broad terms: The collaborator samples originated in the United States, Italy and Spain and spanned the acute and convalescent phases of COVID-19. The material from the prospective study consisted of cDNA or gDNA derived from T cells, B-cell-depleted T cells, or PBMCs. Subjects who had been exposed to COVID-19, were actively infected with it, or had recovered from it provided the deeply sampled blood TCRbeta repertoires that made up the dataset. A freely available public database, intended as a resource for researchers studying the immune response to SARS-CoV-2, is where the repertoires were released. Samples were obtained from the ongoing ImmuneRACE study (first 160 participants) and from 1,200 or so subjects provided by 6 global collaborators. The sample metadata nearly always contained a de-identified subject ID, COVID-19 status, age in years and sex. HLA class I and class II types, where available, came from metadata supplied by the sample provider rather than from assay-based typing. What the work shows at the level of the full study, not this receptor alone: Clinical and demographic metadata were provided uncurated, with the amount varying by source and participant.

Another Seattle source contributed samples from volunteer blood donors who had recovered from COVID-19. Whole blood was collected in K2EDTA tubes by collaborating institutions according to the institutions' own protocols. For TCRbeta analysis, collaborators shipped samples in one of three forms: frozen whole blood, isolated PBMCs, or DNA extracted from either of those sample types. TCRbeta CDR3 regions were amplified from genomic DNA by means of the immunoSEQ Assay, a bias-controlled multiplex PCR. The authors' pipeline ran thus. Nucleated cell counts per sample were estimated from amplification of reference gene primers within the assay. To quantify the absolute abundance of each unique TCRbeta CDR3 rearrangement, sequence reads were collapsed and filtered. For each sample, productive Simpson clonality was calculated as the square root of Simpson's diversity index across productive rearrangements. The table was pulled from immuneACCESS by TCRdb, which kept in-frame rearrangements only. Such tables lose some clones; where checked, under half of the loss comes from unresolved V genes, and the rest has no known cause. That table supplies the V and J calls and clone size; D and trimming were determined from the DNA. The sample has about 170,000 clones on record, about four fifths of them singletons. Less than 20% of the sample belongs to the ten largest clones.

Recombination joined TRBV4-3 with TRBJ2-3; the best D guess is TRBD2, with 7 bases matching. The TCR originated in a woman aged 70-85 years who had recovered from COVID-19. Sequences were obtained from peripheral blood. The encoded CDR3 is CASSHRGRGEDTQYF. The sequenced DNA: TGCGCCAGCAGCCACCGGGGGAGGGGGGAGGATACGCAGTATTTT.